These 20 T cell receptor beta chains originate from one sample sequenced in a study of cytomegalovirus exposure and HLA in healthy donors (dated by TCRdb to about 2017). Libraries were made using the immunoSEQ multiplex PCR assay. The multiplex PCR relied on a mix of 60 forward primers for TCR Vbeta segments and 13 reverse primers for TCR Jbeta segments. TCRdb mirrors the immuneACCESS table, restricted to in-frame sequences. Some clones are absent from its copies; in checked studies, under half trace to an unresolved V gene, and the reason for the others is unknown. The sample's table lists a count of approximately 58,000 clones. 3.6% of the sample rests with the top ten. The sequenced sample was PBMCs. These receptors were obtained from a woman younger than 30 in good health and CMV-seronegative.

The chain has TRBV27 and TRBJ2-7; 8 bases match TRBD2. The CDR3 has 13 residues. The J segment lost 7 bases and the V segment lost 3 bases, leaving 5 bases of the junction unmatched. Germline V CDR1 and CDR2: MNHEY, SMNVEV (reference sequence). CDR3 region: CASSLGGGGEQYF. The CDR3 nucleotides are TGTGCCAGCAGTTTGGGCGGCGGGGGGGAGCAGTACTTC.

This chain joins TRBV11-3 and TRBJ1-2; D is perhaps TRBD1 (6 bases). The V gene's germline CDR1 is SGHNT and CDR2 YENEEA. Trimming pared 2 bases from V and 8 bases from J, leaving 12 bases between. The CDR3 has 13 residues. DNA for the CDR3: TGTGCCAGCAGCTTAATCGGGGGGCGAGGCTACACCTTC. Its protein is CASSLIGGRGYTF.

The gene calls are TRBV2 and TRBJ2-5; 8 nucleotides align to TRBD1. V was clipped by 6 bases and J by 0 bases; unmatched bases: 9. Germline loops: CDR1 SNHLY, CDR2 FYNNEI. The CDR3 contains 16 residues. CDR3 amino acids: CASRARTGSYQETQYF. DNA for the CDR3: TGTGCCAGCAGGGCCCGGACAGGGTCGTACCAAGAGACCCAGTACTTC.

The chain combines TRBV7-6 with TRBJ2-3; 7 bases line up with TRBD2. The CDR3 is 16 amino acids. In germline, CDR1 is SGHVS, CDR2 FNYEAQ. The junction had 4 bases not matched to a gene; V was cut back by 1 base and J by 0 bases. CDR3 amino acids: CASSLVRRGSTDTQYF. CDR3 in DNA: TGTGCCAGCAGCTTAGTTCGGCGGGGGAGCACAGATACGCAGTATTTT.

The J gene is TRBJ2-7, the V gene TRBV29-1, with 9 bases identical to TRBD1. CDR1 is SQVTM, CDR2 ANQGSEA, per germline. The CDR3 is made up of 13 amino acids. V was clipped by 5 bases and J by 7 bases; unmatched bases: 9. This chain's CDR3 is CSVLTGTGFEQYF. In DNA, the CDR3 is TGCAGCGTTCTGACCGGGACAGGGTTTGAGCAGTACTTC.

The rearrangement uses TRBV9 and TRBJ1-2, with 9 nucleotides matching TRBD1. Germline V gene sequence: CDR1 SGDLS, CDR2 YYNGEE. V gave up 3 bases and J gave up 3 bases; unmatched junction bases: 6. This CDR3 has 15 residues. The CDR3 loop is CASSATGGAYYGYTF. CDR3 in DNA: TGTGCCAGCAGCGCCACAGGGGGCGCCTACTATGGCTACACCTTC. The full variable domain, rest sourced from reference TRBV9 and TRBJ1-2, is DSGVTQTPKHLITATGQRVTLRCSPRSGDLSVYWYQQSLDQGLQFLIQYYNGEERAKGNILERFSAQQFPDLHSELNLSSLELGDSALYFCASSATGGAYYGYTFGSGTRLTVV.

DNA for the CDR3: TGTGCCAGCAGTGAAGTGACAGGGGGCACAGATACGCAGTATTTT. This gives the protein CASSEVTGGTDTQYF. J is TRBJ2-3 and V is TRBV25-1, with TRBD1 identical over 8 bases. Germline loops: CDR1 MGHDK, CDR2 SYGVNS. Trimming cost V 2 bases and J 1 base; bases outside gene matches: 2. The CDR3 extends over 15 amino acids.

The chain has TRBV30 and TRBJ2-7, with D maybe TRBD1 (6 bases). V was pared by 4 bases and J by 2 bases, with 6 bases between. This CDR3 contains 11 residues. Germline assignment: CDR1 GTSNPN and CDR2 SVGIG (reference sequence). CDR3 amino acids: CAWTGAYEQYF. Written as DNA, the CDR3 is TGTGCCTGGACAGGGGCCTACGAGCAGTACTTC.

The V gene is TRBV4-1, the J gene TRBJ1-1; D ambiguous. V dropped 5 bases and J dropped 3 bases, with 16 bases sitting between them. The CDR3 has 15 residues. Germline CDR1 reads MGHRA; CDR2 reads YSYEKL. The CDR3 is CASSSRGGFDTEAFF. The CDR3, as DNA: TGCGCCAGCAGCTCCCGGGGAGGGTTTGACACTGAAGCTTTCTTT.

This rearrangement joins TRBV29-1 to TRBJ2-6, with D perhaps matching TRBD1 (5 bases). This CDR3 is 18 amino acids long. V was shortened by 1 base and J by 0 bases, with 16 bases between the two germline ends. In germline, CDR1 is SQVTM, CDR2 ANQGSEA. CDR3 residues: CSVEGVSDKSSGANVLTF. Written as DNA, the CDR3 is TGCAGCGTTGAAGGGGTTTCGGACAAGAGCTCTGGGGCCAACGTCCTGACTTTC.

The gene calls are TRBV4-2 and TRBJ2-2, with TRBD2 as a possible D gene (6 bases). The CDR3 is 18 amino acids. Trimming removed 0 bases at V and 1 base at J, with 15 bases between. Germline V gene lookup returns CDR1 LGHNA and CDR2 YNFKEQ. DNA for the CDR3: TGTGCCAGCAGCCAAGATCCGGGAGCTACCTTGAACACCGGGGAGCTGTTTTTT. Amino acids: CASSQDPGATLNTGELFF.

The chain has TRBV19 and TRBJ1-2, with D possibly TRBD1 on 5 matching bases. The CDR3 covers 13 residues. The ends were cut back, 7 bases at V and 4 bases at J, with 13 bases in the middle. Germline CDR1 LNHDA, CDR2 SQIVND (reference sequence). CDR3 nucleotide sequence: TGTGCCAGTACTTGGGCAGGGCCCTATGGCTACACCTTC. As protein: CASTWAGPYGYTF.

V gene TRBV12-5 combines with J gene TRBJ1-4, with 8 bases that match TRBD1. The germline gives CDR1 LGHNT, CDR2 FRNRAP. The CDR3 consists of 15 residues. The V segment lost 3 bases and the J segment 7 bases; nucleotides outside the gene matches: 7. The CDR3 protein is CASGLVRTGREKLFF. In nucleotides, the CDR3 is TGTGCTAGTGGTTTAGTTCGGACAGGGCGTGAAAAACTGTTTTTT.

The CDR3 here is CASSLGTRTDNQPQHF. The CDR3 DNA is TGTGCCAGCTCCCTCGGGACACGGACTGACAATCAGCCCCAGCATTTT. The rearrangement links TRBV18 to TRBJ1-5; TRBD1 might be the D (6 bases). The CDR3 has 16 residues. Germline assignment: CDR1 KGHSH and CDR2 LQKENI. The ends were cut back, 6 bases at V and 3 bases at J, with 18 bases in the middle.

The rearrangement joins TRBV29-1 to TRBJ1-1; D is uncertain. This CDR3 is built from 20 residues. Germline assignment: CDR1 SQVTM and CDR2 ANQGSEA. Deletions cut 7 bases from V and 0 bases from J, with 33 bases between. For the CDR3, the DNA is TGCAGCGGGCGTTCTTCGGTGGTGGGTAGTTCCCGAGACATGAACACTGAAGCTTTCTTT. Residues: CSGRSSVVGSSRDMNTEAFF.

V and J are TRBV30 and TRBJ2-7; 7 nucleotides align to TRBD2. The ends lost 3 bases at V and 0 bases at J; junction bases unmatched: 5. Germline loops: CDR1 GTSNPN, CDR2 SVGIG (reference sequence). The CDR3 extends over 14 amino acids. The CDR3: CAWSPGGISYEQYF. In DNA, the CDR3 is TGTGCCTGGAGCCCGGGGGGAATCTCCTACGAGCAGTACTTC. The full variable domain, in which reference TRBV30 and TRBJ2-7 provide the parts outside the CDR3, is SQTIHQWPATLVQPVGSPLSLECTVEGTSNPNLYWYRQAAGRGLQLLFYSVGIGQISSEVPQNLSASRPQDRQFILSSKKLLLSDSGFYLCAWSPGGISYEQYFGPGTRLTVT.

V gene TRBV9 combines with J gene TRBJ1-1; possibly TRBD1 for D (5 bases). Trimming pared 0 bases from V and 9 bases from J, leaving 15 bases between. CDR1 is SGDLS and CDR2 is YYNGEE in the germline V gene. The CDR3 has 14 amino acids. The chain's CDR3 is CASSVDGGVGKAFF. In nucleotides, the CDR3 is TGTGCCAGCAGCGTAGATGGAGGGGTAGGGAAAGCTTTCTTT.

The V call is TRBV6-1, the J call TRBJ2-3; 12 bases are a match to TRBD2. The germline gives CDR1 MNHNS, CDR2 SASEGT. The CDR3 loop spans 15 amino acids. V trimming: 7 bases; J trimming: 6 bases; junction bases outside the gene matches: 8. CDR3 nucleotide sequence: TGTGCCAGCACCCGCCTAGCGGGGGGGAAGGATACGCAGTATTTT. Translated, it gives CASTRLAGGKDTQYF.

This sequence joins TRBV25-1 and TRBJ2-3, with 10 bases matching TRBD2. Germline V CDR1 and CDR2: MGHDK, SYGVNS. CDR3 length: 16 amino acids. V lost 2 bases, J lost 6 bases, and 8 bases stayed unmatched. CDR3 sequence reads: CASSEQREGRRDTQYF. The CDR3 DNA reads TGTGCCAGCAGTGAACAGCGGGAGGGTCGACGGGATACGCAGTATTTT.

The V call is TRBV4-1, the J call TRBJ2-1; 11 positions agree with TRBD2. CDR3 length: 16 amino acids. Germline V gives CDR1 MGHRA, CDR2 YSYEKL. V was clipped by 1 base and J by 5 bases; unmatched bases: 4. CDR3 region: CASSQVAGGDDNEQFF. The CDR3 DNA reads as TGCGCCAGCAGCCAAGTAGCGGGGGGGGATGACAATGAGCAGTTCTTC.